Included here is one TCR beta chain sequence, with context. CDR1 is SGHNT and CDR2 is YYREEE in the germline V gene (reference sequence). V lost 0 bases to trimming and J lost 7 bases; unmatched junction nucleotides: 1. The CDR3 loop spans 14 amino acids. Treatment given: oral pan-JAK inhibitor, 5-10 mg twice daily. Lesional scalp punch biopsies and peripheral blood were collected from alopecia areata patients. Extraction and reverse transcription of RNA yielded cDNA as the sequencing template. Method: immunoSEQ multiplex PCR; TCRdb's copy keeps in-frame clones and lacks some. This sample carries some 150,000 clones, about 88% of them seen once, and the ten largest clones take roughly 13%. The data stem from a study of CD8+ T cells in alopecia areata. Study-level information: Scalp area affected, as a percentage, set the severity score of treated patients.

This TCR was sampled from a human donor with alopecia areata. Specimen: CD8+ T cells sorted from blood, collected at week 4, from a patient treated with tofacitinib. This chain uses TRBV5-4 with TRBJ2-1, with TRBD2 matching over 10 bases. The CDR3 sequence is CASSLEGLANEQFF. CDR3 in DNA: TGTGCCAGCAGCTTGGAGGGACTAGCGAATGAGCAGTTCTTC.